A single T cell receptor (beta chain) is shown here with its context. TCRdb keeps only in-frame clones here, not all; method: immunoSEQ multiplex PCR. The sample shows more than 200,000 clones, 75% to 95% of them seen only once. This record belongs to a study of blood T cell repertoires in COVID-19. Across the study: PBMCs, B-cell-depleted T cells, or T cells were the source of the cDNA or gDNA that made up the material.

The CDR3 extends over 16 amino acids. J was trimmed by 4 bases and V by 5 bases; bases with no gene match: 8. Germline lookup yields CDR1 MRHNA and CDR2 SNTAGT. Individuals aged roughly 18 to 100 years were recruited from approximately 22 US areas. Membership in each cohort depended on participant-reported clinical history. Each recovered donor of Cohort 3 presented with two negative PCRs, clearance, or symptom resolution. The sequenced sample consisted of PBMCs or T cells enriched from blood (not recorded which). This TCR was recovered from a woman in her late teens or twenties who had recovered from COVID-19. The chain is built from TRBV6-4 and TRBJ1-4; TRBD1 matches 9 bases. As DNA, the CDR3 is TGTGCCAGCAGTTATACCGGGACAGGGTATAATGAAAAACTGTTTTTT. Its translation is CASSYTGTGYNEKLFF.